Listed below are T cell receptor beta chains from one sample, sequenced in a study of T cell changes during pregnancy in multiple sclerosis. Measured with immunoSEQ multiplex PCR; TCRdb has only the in-frame clones, and not every one. Counted here are about 44,000 clones, about nine tenths occurring once; the ten biggest clones make up 0.4% to 0.55%. The sequencing used CD4+ T cells from peripheral blood mononuclear cells, collected in the third trimester of pregnancy. The receptors were gathered from a female donor with multiple sclerosis, enrolled in a pregnancy study. The CDR3 runs from the conserved cysteine through the conserved F or W. A D gene is named only where the DNA matches it firmly. Clone size is given for some rows only: seen once, a few or many times, or a class if the clone is expanded.

J | D | V | size | DNA | CDR3
TRBJ2-3 | - | TRBV18 | - | TGTGCCAGCTCACCACGACAGAACCTTAGCACAGATACGCAGTATTTT | CASSPRQNLSTDTQYF
TRBJ2-1 | - | TRBV14 | few | TGTGCCAGCAGCCAAGGCGCGCGGAGGTCCTACAATGAGCAGTTCTTC | CASSQGARRSYNEQFF
TRBJ2-7 | - | TRBV7-2 | - | TGTGCCAGCAGTCGAATTATGGGAGAAGCGGGCGAGCAGTACTTC | CASSRIMGEAGEQYF
TRBJ2-2 | TRBD1 | TRBV6-5 | - | TGTGCCAGCAGTCAAAACAGGGGTAACACCGGGGAGCTGTTTTTT | CASSQNRGNTGELFF
TRBJ2-1 | - | TRBV4-3 | - | TGCGCCAGCAGCCAGGAGGGATGGGGTGAGCAGTTCTTC | CASSQEGWGEQFF
TRBJ1-2 | TRBD1 | TRBV6-1 | - | TGTGCCAGCAGTGCCAACAGGGGGCGCTATGGCTACACCTTC | CASSANRGRYGYTF
TRBJ2-2 | TRBD2 | TRBV7-2 | - | TGTGCCAGCAGCTATATAGCGGGAGCGGGCACCGGGGAGCTGTTTTTT | CASSYIAGAGTGELFF
TRBJ2-3 | - | TRBV18 | - | TGTGCCAGCTCACCGGGGCAGGGCACAGATACGCAGTATTTT | CASSPGQGTDTQYF
TRBJ1-3 | - | TRBV9 | - | TGTGCCAGCAGCGCCGACCCCCGGGGGGCTGGAAACACCATATATTTT | CASSADPRGAGNTIYF
TRBJ2-1 | - | TRBV11-3 | - | TGTGCCAGCAGCTCAACCTACAATGAGCAGTTCTTC | CASSSTYNEQFF
TRBJ1-1 | - | TRBV27 | - | TGTGCCAGCAGTTTGGCCGGGGTGAACACTGAAGCTTTCTTT | CASSLAGVNTEAFF
TRBJ2-1 | TRBD2 | TRBV25-1 | - | TGTGCCAGCAGTGAGGATAGGGTAGCGGGGGATGAGCAGTTCTTC | CASSEDRVAGDEQFF
TRBJ2-2 | - | TRBV5-1 | once | TGCGCCAGCAGAAGTAGCGGTAACACCGGGAAGCTGTTTTTT | CASRSSGNTGKLFF
TRBJ2-1 | TRBD2 | TRBV9 | - | TGTGCCAGCACGACTAGCGGGAGCCACAATGAGCAGTTCTTC | CASTTSGSHNEQFF
TRBJ1-2 | TRBD1 | TRBV6-5 | - | TGTGCCAGCAGGGAAGACAGGGCAAACTATGGCTACACCTTC | CASREDRANYGYTF
TRBJ1-4 | - | TRBV7-9 | - | TGTGCCAGCAGCTTGGGGTCAGGGCGGGAAAAACTGTTTTTT | CASSLGSGREKLFF
TRBJ2-1 | TRBD1 | TRBV2 | - | TGTGCCAGCAGTGTAAGGCAGGGGGACAATGAGCAGTTCTTC | CASSVRQGDNEQFF
TRBJ1-2 | TRBD1 | TRBV30 | - | TGTGCCTGGAGTGACAGGGGTAATAACTATGGCTACACCTTC | CAWSDRGNNYGYTF
TRBJ2-7 | TRBD2 | TRBV27 | - | TGTGCCAGCAGTCCTAGCGGGAGCCCCTACGAGCAGTACTTC | CASSPSGSPYEQYF
TRBJ2-2 | - | TRBV19 | - | TGTGCCAGTAGTATACGGCTAGAGACGAGCACCGGGGAGCTGTTTTTT | CASSIRLETSTGELFF
TRBJ1-1 | - | TRBV7-9 | few | TGTGCCAGCAGCTTCCTACTGAACACTGAAGCTTTCTTT | CASSFLLNTEAFF
TRBJ2-3 | TRBD2 | TRBV11-2 | - | TGTGCCAGCAGCTCGGGACTAGCGGGACCTACAGATACGCAGTATTTT | CASSSGLAGPTDTQYF
TRBJ1-6 | - | TRBV6-6 | - | TGTGCCAGCAGTTCCTTTCGCGGAGATTCACCCCTCCACTTT | CASSSFRGDSPLHF
TRBJ1-6 | - | TRBV5-6 | - | TGTGCCAGCAGCTTGTTCTCTGTTCTCTATAATTCACCCCTCCACTTT | CASSLFSVLYNSPLHF
TRBJ1-1 | - | TRBV11-2 | few | TGTGCCAGCAGCTTCAACAGAGACACTGAAGCTTTCTTT | CASSFNRDTEAFF
TRBJ1-6 | - | TRBV25-1 | - | TGTGCCAGCAGTGATGGGCCTAATTACTCCTATAATTCACCCCTCCACTTT | CASSDGPNYSYNSPLHF
TRBJ1-2 | - | TRBV29-1 | - | TGCAGCGTTGGCAAGGGAGGACGCCAAGGAGAATCCAACTATGGCTACACCTTC | CSVGKGGRQGESNYGYTF
TRBJ2-7 | TRBD1 | TRBV2 | few | TGTGCCAGCAGTGATGACAGGGGAGGCGAGCAGTACTTC | CASSDDRGGEQYF
TRBJ1-2 | TRBD1 | TRBV28 | - | TGTGCCAGCAGAATCAACAGGGGAGCTAACTATGGCTACACCTTC | CASRINRGANYGYTF
TRBJ1-4 | TRBD1 | TRBV6-6 | - | TGTGCCAGCAGTTATCAACCGGGACAGGGCCTTGAAAAACTGTTTTTT | CASSYQPGQGLEKLFF
TRBJ1-3 | - | TRBV5-1 | - | TGCGCCAGCAGCCTGGACAATATTGGCTCTGGAAACACCATATATTTT | CASSLDNIGSGNTIYF
TRBJ2-2 | TRBD1 | TRBV9 | - | TGTGCCAGCAACTACCCGTCGGGACAGGGGTACACCGGGGAGCTGTTTTTT | CASNYPSGQGYTGELFF
TRBJ1-1 | - | TRBV12-5 | - | TGTGCTAGTGGTCAACGGACAGCTGAAGCTTTCTTT | CASGQRTAEAFF
TRBJ2-7 | TRBD2 | TRBV19 | - | TGTGCCAGTAGTAAGGGCGGGAGCGTGTACGAGCAGTACTTC | CASSKGGSVYEQYF
TRBJ2-5 | - | TRBV18 | - | TGTGCCAGCTCACCATTGACAGGCGCTCTCCAAGAGACCCAGTACTTC | CASSPLTGALQETQYF
TRBJ1-1 | - | TRBV7-7 | - | TGTGCTAGCAGCCCCCCGACGGGAGGAAACACTGAAGCTTTCTTT | CASSPPTGGNTEAFF
TRBJ2-7 | TRBD1 | TRBV15 | - | TGTGCCACCAGCAGATCTCCGGGACAGGGGTACGAGCAGTACTTC | CATSRSPGQGYEQYF
TRBJ1-5 | - | TRBV4-2 | - | TGTGCCAGCAGCCAAGAAGTGGGACACAGCAATCAGCCCCAGCATTTT | CASSQEVGHSNQPQHF
TRBJ1-4 | - | TRBV4-2 | - | TGTGCCAGCAGCCAAGTCCCCCGGAGAACTAATGAAAAACTGTTTTTT | CASSQVPRRTNEKLFF
TRBJ2-5 | - | TRBV11-3 | - | TGTGCCAGCAGCTTAGCTAGCTTGGAGACCCAGTACTTC | CASSLASLETQYF
TRBJ2-1 | TRBD2 | TRBV12-5 | few | TGTGCTAGTGGTTTAGGACTAGCGGACCTCAATGAGCAGTTCTTC | CASGLGLADLNEQFF
TRBJ1-2 | - | TRBV7-2 | once | TGTGCCAGCAGCCCCGGAGGCTTGTCCTATGGCTACACCTTC | CASSPGGLSYGYTF
TRBJ2-1 | TRBD2 | TRBV10-3 | - | TGTGCCATCAGGGACGGGACTAGCGGGAGGAATAATGAGCAGTTCTTC | CAIRDGTSGRNNEQFF
TRBJ2-5 | - | TRBV18 | - | TGTGCCAGCTCACCACTCCTCGGGAGACAGGGTAAAGAGACCCAGTACTTC | CASSPLLGRQGKETQYF
TRBJ2-1 | - | TRBV27 | - | TGTGCCAGCAGAACCTTAAGCGGGCTCTCGGACATCCACTCCTACAATGAGCAGTTCTTC | CASRTLSGLSDIHSYNEQFF